A selection of T cell receptor beta chains follows, all from one sample in a study of blood T cell repertoires in COVID-19. Sequenced by immunoSEQ multiplex PCR; TCRdb stores in-frame clones only, minus some. The sample has 85,000 to 120,000 clones; roughly 84% are singletons. Sequenced material: peripheral blood. The receptors derive from a human donor in a cohort sampled during active COVID-19. CDR3s include the opening cysteine and the closing phenylalanine or tryptophan.

j_call v_call cdr3_aa
TRBJ2-3 TRBV28 CASSAARGVLDTQYF
TRBJ1-1 TRBV6-2/TRBV6-3 CASSYNPGQGFLNTEAFF
TRBJ1-6 TRBV19 CASSMRQHNSPLHF
TRBJ2-7 TRBV9 CASSAGLAGAGEQYF
TRBJ2-2 TRBV15 CATSRDGRGNTGELFF
TRBJ1-5 TRBV6-7 CASSPPRLSNQPQHF
TRBJ2-3 TRBV3-1/TRBV3-2 CASSQDKRRQADTQYF
TRBJ2-7 TRBV6-6 CASSRTGPSEQYF
TRBJ1-3 TRBV9 CASSLLDISSGNTIYF
TRBJ2-7 TRBV28 CASSPLGVHSYEQYF
TRBJ1-2 TRBV5-1 CASSLTGYDYGYTF
TRBJ1-6 TRBV20-1 CSAPAGGTLHF
TRBJ2-5 TRBV5-1 CASSLAPGQETQYF
TRBJ2-3 TRBV5-8 CASSLSAGTDTQYF
TRBJ2-2 TRBV9 CASSVGSPGTGELFF
TRBJ2-7 TRBV7-2 CASSLDRGGQGAREQYF
TRBJ2-2 TRBV5-1 CAGRPGQSTGELFF
TRBJ2-3 TRBV7-2 CASSLGLAGGPTHTQYF
TRBJ2-3 TRBV11-3 CASSLGLGRTDTQYF
TRBJ1-1 TRBV6-5 CASSYSTGSMNTEAFF
TRBJ2-7 TRBV23-1 CASSQSRDRRTYEQYF
TRBJ2-3 TRBV7-2 CASSFSGLRTDTQYF
TRBJ2-5 TRBV5-5 CASSLGTSGVETQYF
TRBJ2-7 TRBV6-5 CASRDRAGEQYF
TRBJ2-7 TRBV2 CASSGTGYYEQYF
TRBJ2-7 TRBV6-5 CASSYQQGAGYEQYF
TRBJ1-1 TRBV7-9 CASTLVGSAEAFF
TRBJ2-7 TRBV27 CASSLSPLLFNRNEQYF
TRBJ1-1 TRBV9 CASSPRGLNTEAFF
TRBJ2-1 TRBV11-3 CASSLGGQSSYNEQFF
TRBJ2-5 TRBV30 CAWDRGPQETQYF
TRBJ2-3 TRBV10-1 CASSEGLAASTDTQYF
TRBJ2-1 TRBV2 CASSESNEQFF
TRBJ2-7 TRBV28 CASSLVTGEQYF
TRBJ2-2 TRBV9 CASSYRTGAGELFF
TRBJ1-1 TRBV9 CASSFTRDTEAFF
TRBJ1-5 TRBV6-1 CASSELGQGDQPQHF
TRBJ2-7 TRBV7-3 CASSVGVQYEQYF
TRBJ2-7 TRBV6-6 CASSYARDRGTYEQYF
TRBJ2-3 TRBV18 CASSRRDRGRTDTQYF
TRBJ2-7 TRBV3-1/TRBV3-2 CASSQAGYEQYF
TRBJ2-6 TRBV25-1 CASSGRLLHSGANVLTF
TRBJ2-1 TRBV5-1 CASSLGALSSYNEQFF
TRBJ2-7 TRBV5-1 CASSFRPLTVSTYEQYF
TRBJ2-7 TRBV19 CASSPLKRSGGYEQYF
TRBJ2-3 TRBV28 CASSELGAGGPYTQYF
TRBJ2-7 TRBV24-1 CATSDSQGGRYEQYF
TRBJ2-7 TRBV19 CASSTRRGLSYEQYF
TRBJ2-5 TRBV2 CASSDPSGGWETQYF